The rows below give T cell receptor beta chains drawn from one sample of a study of T cell responses to AZD1222 COVID-19 vaccine. Method: immunoSEQ multiplex PCR; TCRdb's copy keeps in-frame clones and lacks some. The sample comprises around 6,100 clones, more than 75% of which are singletons, and 15% rests with the top ten. Here the sequenced sample was peripheral blood, taken 28 days after the second AZD1222 dose. These receptors originate from an adult who received the AZD1222 COVID-19 vaccine. Both conserved end residues are part of each CDR3. Each record gives: D gene, V gene, clone size, J gene, CDR3 DNA, CDR3 protein. D genes are given only for firm matches. The size entry is marked missing in some rows and otherwise reads once, few, many or a size class.

TRBD1	TRBV2	NA	TRBJ1-3	TGTGCCAGCACGCTCTTGACAGGGGCTGGAAACACCATATATTTT	CASTLLTGAGNTIYF
NA	TRBV6-1	NA	TRBJ1-2	TGTGCCAGCAGTGAAGCTCAGTATGGCTACACCTTC	CASSEAQYGYTF
NA	TRBV9	NA	TRBJ2-3	TGTGCCAGCAGCGTAGCCCAGCATCCAGATACGCAGTATTTT	CASSVAQHPDTQYF
NA	TRBV2	once	TRBJ1-4	TGTGCCAGCAGTGTGGACGGTAGTGAAAAACTGTTTTTT	CASSVDGSEKLFF
TRBD2	TRBV5-4	NA	TRBJ2-6	TGTGCCAGCAGCGCCACTAGCGGGCCCGACGTGGGGGCCAACGTCCTGACTTTC	CASSATSGPDVGANVLTF
NA	TRBV20-1	NA	TRBJ1-3	TGCAGTGCTAGCAACGTAAACACCATATATTTT	CSASNVNTIYF
TRBD1	TRBV4-3	NA	TRBJ1-5	TGCGCCAGCAGCCAAGGCGTAAGGACAGGGGTGGGTCAGCCCCAGCATTTT	CASSQGVRTGVGQPQHF
NA	TRBV28	NA	TRBJ1-1	TGTGCCAGCAGCCCCGTCCGGGTTGGCACTGAAGCTTTCTTT	CASSPVRVGTEAFF
NA	TRBV9	NA	TRBJ2-3	TGTGCCAGCAGCGTATGGGGTCATGGCGATACGCAGTATTTT	CASSVWGHGDTQYF
NA	TRBV3-1/TRBV3-2	few	TRBJ1-1	TGTGCCAGCAGCCAATTTGCTGGGAACACTGAAGCTTTCTTT	CASSQFAGNTEAFF
TRBD2	TRBV27	NA	TRBJ2-7	TGTGCCAGCAGTGGGGGTAGCGGGAGGTCCTCCTACGAGCAGTACTTC	CASSGGSGRSSYEQYF
NA	TRBV11-2	few	TRBJ1-2	TGTGCCAGCAGCTTAGGGGGGTCTGGCTACACCTTC	CASSLGGSGYTF
TRBD1	TRBV28	NA	TRBJ2-1	TGTGCCAGCAGAACAGGGGGCGAGCCCAATGAGCAGTTCTTC	CASRTGGEPNEQFF
TRBD1	TRBV4-1	NA	TRBJ1-5	TGCGCCAGCAGCCAAGGAGGGACAGGTTATCTCAGCAATCAGCCCCAGCATTTT	CASSQGGTGYLSNQPQHF
TRBD2	TRBV27	NA	TRBJ2-7	TGTGCCAGCAGAAGATCGGCGACTAGCGGAACCTACGAGCAGTACTTC	CASRRSATSGTYEQYF
NA	TRBV5-1	NA	TRBJ1-1	TGCGCCAGCAGCTTCCTAAGGAGCACTGAAGCTTTCTTT	CASSFLRSTEAFF
TRBD1	TRBV7-8	NA	TRBJ1-1	TGTGCCAGCAGCTTAAGTAAGGGGGCAGATACTGAAGCTTTCTTT	CASSLSKGADTEAFF
NA	TRBV15	NA	TRBJ1-3	TGTGCCACCAGCAGAGTGGCGTCGGGATACTCTGGAAACACCATATATTTT	CATSRVASGYSGNTIYF
TRBD1	TRBV13	NA	TRBJ2-6	TGTGCCAGCAGCTCAATACAGGGGTACGGGGCCAACGTCCTGACTTTC	CASSSIQGYGANVLTF
NA	TRBV11-2	few	TRBJ1-6	TGTGCCAGCAGCTCACGGAATCTCAATTCACCCCTCCACTTT	CASSSRNLNSPLHF
NA	TRBV5-4	few	TRBJ2-2	TGTGCCAGCAGCCTCGCGACCGGATCTACCGGGGAGCTGTTTTTT	CASSLATGSTGELFF
NA	TRBV5-1	NA	TRBJ1-1	TGCGCCAGCAGCTTAGGTGGGGGCTACACTGAAGCTTTCTTT	CASSLGGGYTEAFF
NA	TRBV18	NA	TRBJ2-4	TGTGCCAGCTCGGCAAAACAGGGTCCCAAGTACTTC	CASSAKQGPKYF
TRBD1	TRBV6-5	NA	TRBJ1-2	TGTGCCAGCAGTTCCCAAGGACAGGGAAACTATGGCTACACCTTC	CASSSQGQGNYGYTF
TRBD2	TRBV4-3	NA	TRBJ2-7	TGCGCCAGCAGCCAAGGTTCGGGGGGAAAGTACGAGCAGTACTTC	CASSQGSGGKYEQYF
NA	TRBV6-5	NA	TRBJ1-6	TGTGCCAGCAGTTACGCTTTTCAGGGAAGGGATTCACCCCTCCACTTT	CASSYAFQGRDSPLHF
NA	TRBV7-3	NA	TRBJ2-3	TGTGCCAGCAGCGACGGGAGCACAGATACGCAGTATTTT	CASSDGSTDTQYF
NA	TRBV10-3	NA	TRBJ1-1	TGTGCCATCAGTGAAAGGGGCGCCGACACTGAAGCTTTCTTT	CAISERGADTEAFF
NA	TRBV7-9	NA	TRBJ1-3	TGTGCCAGCAGCTTAGGAAGCTCTGGAAACACCATATATTTT	CASSLGSSGNTIYF
NA	TRBV24-1	NA	TRBJ2-3	TGTGCCACCAGCCCCTGGGGGGCAGATACGCAGTATTTT	CATSPWGADTQYF
NA	TRBV7-2	NA	TRBJ2-2	TGTGCCAGCAGCTTAGTAGTGCTGACCGGGGAGCTGTTTTTT	CASSLVVLTGELFF
NA	TRBV7-8	once	TRBJ1-1	TGTGCCAGCAGCTCCAGGGGACGGAACACTGAAGCTTTCTTT	CASSSRGRNTEAFF
TRBD2	TRBV5-1	NA	TRBJ2-1	TGCGCCAGCAGACTCGGACTAGCTGTCGGCAATGAGCAGTTCTTC	CASRLGLAVGNEQFF
TRBD1	TRBV5-8	NA	TRBJ1-6	TGTGCCAGCAGCCGGAGGGACAGGGGGAAGGAGTTT	CASSRRDRGKEF
NA	TRBV13	NA	TRBJ2-1	TGTGCCAGCGGCGTTGGGAGTGAGCAGTTCTTC	CASGVGSEQFF